The T cell receptor beta chain under discussion was sequenced for a study of blood T cells in healthy people across ages. The ends were cut back, 0 bases at V and 5 bases at J, with 9 bases in the middle. CDR1 is LGHNA, CDR2 YNFKEQ, per germline. CDR3 length: 14 amino acids. Combining a sample-barcoded 5' primer with a J-beta primer mix, a second PCR ran for roughly 7 to 11 cycles. TCRdb independently ran MiXCR on the 5' RACE reads; one entry per CDR3 protein. The sample gives 650,000 to 700,000 distinct CDR3 sequences, 52% of which show up once; 13% is in the top ten. At least ten counts were recorded for this clonotype.

The receptor was isolated from a woman older than 75 in good health. The genes are TRBV4-2 and TRBJ2-3; D is ambiguous. What was sequenced was blood. The CDR3 DNA reads as TGTGCCAGCAGCCAAGACCAAAAGGAAGATACGCAGTATTTT. Its protein product is CASSQDQKEDTQYF.